This T cell receptor beta chain is from a study of beta chain features in type 1 diabetes. Averaging roughly 120 mL, one heparinised blood draw came from each individual donor. Reverse transcription of all isolated RNA meant that expressed TCRB transcripts were sequenced. Method: immunoSEQ multiplex PCR; TCRdb's copy keeps in-frame clones and lacks some. The sample shows roughly 170,000 clones, about 13% of them seen only once. This clone was counted a few times. The material sequenced was central memory CD4+ T cells from blood. The sequence came from a woman aged 18-29 years in good health.

CDR3 DNA sequence: TGTGCCAGCAGGATCCCGACAGGGGCATACAATGAGCAGTTCTTC. Amino acids: CASRIPTGAYNEQFF. The chain is built from TRBV28 and TRBJ2-1; 8 nucleotides match TRBD1. The CDR3 totals 15 residues. Germline V gives CDR1 MDHEN, CDR2 SYDVKM. The trim removed 6 bases at V and 4 bases at J, leaving 8 bases unmatched. Complete variable domain (other parts from reference TRBV28 and TRBJ2-1): DVKVTQSSRYLVKRTGEKVFLECVQDMDHENMFWYRQDPGLGLRLIYFSYDVKMKEKGDIPEGYSVSREKKERFSLILESASTNQTSMYLCASRIPTGAYNEQFFGPGTRLTVL.